This T cell receptor beta chain appears in the sequencing data of a study of blood T cell repertoires in COVID-19 (dated by TCRdb to about 2020). A note on the overall study: Collaborator samples came from the United States, Italy and Spain and covered acute and convalescent phases of COVID-19. The material from the prospective study consisted of cDNA or gDNA derived from T cells, B-cell-depleted T cells, or PBMCs. Subjects who had been exposed to COVID-19, were actively infected with it, or had recovered from it provided the deeply sampled blood TCRbeta repertoires that made up the dataset. A freely available public database, intended as a resource for researchers studying the immune response to SARS-CoV-2, is where the repertoires were released. The samples were drawn from two sources: the first 160 participants of the ongoing ImmuneRACE study, and 1,254 subjects contributed by 6 global collaborators. Nearly every sample came with metadata listing a de-identified subject ID, COVID-19 status, age in years and sex. Where available, HLA class I and class II types were taken from metadata supplied by the sample provider and were not determined by assay-based typing. Points the paper makes about the study in general: Clinical and demographic metadata were provided uncurated, with the amount varying by source and participant.

In the case of this clone: There is no known antigen for this receptor. Base qualities are not provided; no much larger clone lies one nucleotide away.

Collaborating institutions collected whole blood in K2EDTA tubes following their own protocols. For TCRbeta analysis, collaborators shipped samples in one of three forms: frozen whole blood, isolated PBMCs, or DNA extracted from either of those sample types. V and J are truncated by 4 bases and 4 bases respectively, leaving an intervening sequence of 8 bases. Inclusive of the bounding cysteine and phenylalanine, the CDR3 is 13 residues long. Only CDR3 DNA remains: 39 bases, in frame from the first base. CDR1 and CDR2, looked up from the germline V gene, are MDHEN and SYDVKM. The immunoSEQ Assay, a bias-controlled multiplex PCR, was used to amplify TCRbeta CDR3 regions from genomic DNA. On the authors' methods: The number of nucleated cells in each sample was estimated by amplification of reference gene primers within the assay. Sequence reads were collapsed and filtered to measure the absolute abundance of every unique TCRbeta CDR3 rearrangement. For each sample, productive Simpson clonality was calculated as the square root of Simpson's diversity index across productive rearrangements. As stored in TCRdb, this immuneACCESS dataset retains in-frame rearrangements with V and J assigned. A fraction of the clones does not appear; measured against another copy, unresolved V genes explain less than half of the discrepancy, and the remainder lacks a known reason. V and J calls and clone size come straight from that table; D and trimming were deduced from the DNA. The sample table contains around 130,000 clones; only one count was recorded for about 84% of them. The top ten hold 9.5% to 15% of the sample.

The rearrangement joined TRBV28 to TRBJ2-1; the D segment could be TRBD2, given 6 matching bases. This TCR was sampled from a woman aged 55-75 years with acute or convalescent COVID-19. The specimen sequenced was peripheral blood. This receptor carries the CDR3 CASSYSGYNEQFF. The DNA sequence is given as TGTGCCAGCAGTTATAGCGGATACAATGAGCAGTTCTTC.